The sequence of this T cell receptor delta chain was determined in a study of Vγ9Vδ2 T cells in congenital toxoplasmosis (TCRdb year 2021). About the study as a whole: Congenital toxoplasmosis was diagnosed using IgG, IgM and IgA serology, Western blot and an in-house interferon-gamma release assay. In this study, researchers looked at the gamma and delta chain CDR3 repertoires of sorted blood gammadelta T cells, comparing infants congenitally infected with T. gondii against uninfected infants. Repertoires were sequenced from infants at 2 months after birth and at 1 year of age. TCR sequencing covered roughly five infected and 10 uninfected infants at 2 months, plus 3 infected and 4 uninfected infants at 1 year.

This clone showed up just a few times. What this receptor recognizes is not known. This probably arose from a read error, given a far larger clone one base away. The CDR3 runs 13 residues from the cysteine to the phenylalanine. The sequence is cut down to CDR3 DNA, 39 bases in frame from base 1. The CDR1 and CDR2 encoded by the germline V gene are GEAIGNYY and EKD. cDNA was generated in one tube by template-switch reverse transcription with TRGC- and TRDC-specific primers, using SuperScript II. The TRGC primer was designed for binding to both the TRGC1 and TRGC2 constant genes. The KAPA Real-Time Library Amplification Kit was used to amplify TRG and TRD, and AMPure XP beads were used for purification between steps. Illumina sequencing adapters were added by index PCR using the Nextera XT Index Kit. TRG and TRD amplicons were sequenced on an Illumina MiSeq with the V2 300 kit, giving 150 bp paired-end reads. Under the source paper's analysis protocol: Before further analysis, read quality was checked using FastQC version 0.11.8. Reads were aligned against the TRG or TRD reference genes from GenBank, and CDR3 sequences were constructed using MiXCR version 3.0.3. Default MiXCR settings were kept, except that 3 rather than 5 consecutive nucleotides were used to assemble TRDD gene segments. N additions, CDR3 length, J segment length and clonotype sharing between samples were all calculated using VDJtools version 1.2.1. CDR3 sequences that were out of frame or contained stop codons were removed from the analysis. The overlap of infant repertoires with previously published Vgamma9Vdelta2 repertoires from fetal, cord blood and adult blood was compared. TCRdb reprocessed the public data with the CATT caller; entries with the same nucleotide sequence were combined afterwards. The V and J calls, along with clone size, are taken from TCRdb and not from the paper's own processing. In all, the sample holds several hundred delta-chain clones, and about 43% of those were seen once. The ten largest clones capture 40% to 60% of the sample.

The same treatment, consisting of spiramycin and/or pyrimethamine plus sulfadiazine plus folinic acid, was given to the mothers of both infected and uninfected infants. All infants, infected and uninfected, were born by term delivery after more than 37 weeks of gestation. About 0.98 mL of blood was turned into PBMCs through Lymphoprep gradient centrifugation, and the PBMCs were then cryopreserved in liquid nitrogen and sent to Belgium. Thawed PBMCs were labeled with Zombie NIR viability dye and stained with CD3, TCR gammadelta, Vgamma9 and Vdelta2 antibodies. A FACSAria III was used to sort CD3+ TCRgammadelta+ T cells, reaching a mean purity of almost 99%. The RNeasy Micro Kit was used to isolate RNA from around 10,000 sorted gammadelta T cells per sample. Infants were born to mothers enrolled with primary T. gondii infection during pregnancy. Infant peripheral blood was collected at an outpatient microbiology and virology center in Pavia, Italy.

Results and caveats for the whole study, not just this receptor: Compared with uninfected infants, infected infants at 2 months appeared to have fewer N additions in their TRGV9 and TRDV2 CDR3s, and this was especially true for TRDV2-TRDJ1 sequences. A public TRGV9 clonotype was highly prevalent in both infected and uninfected infants. Two months was the earliest age with enough suitable sample material for TCR repertoire analysis, so newborn repertoires were not sequenced. Among roughly 2-month-old infants, germline-encoded fetal-type TRDV2 CDR3 sequences seemed to show up more often in infected than in uninfected infants, which suggests an in utero expansion footprint. At 1 year of age, repertoire differences between infected and uninfected infants were less clear than at 2 months.

The rearranged segments are TRDV2 and TRDJ1, with no confident D gene call. What was sequenced was gamma-delta T cells from blood. The receptor's source is a child under 10 years old born to a mother with Toxoplasma gondii infection during pregnancy, either congenitally infected or uninfected (not recorded which). Here is the DNA: TGTGCCTGGGACACGTTTAACACCGATAAACTCATCTTT. It translates as CAWDTFNTDKLIF.